Below, one T cell receptor (beta chain) is given with its context. Its antigen remains unidentified. The PCR was carried out with 60 Vbeta primers and 13 Jbeta primers. Assay: immunoSEQ multiplex PCR; the TCRdb copy retains only in-frame clones and omits some. The table records about 160,000 clones, 80% of them present only once. This specimen belongs to a study of cytomegalovirus exposure and HLA in healthy donors. Whole-study results and caveats: Most likely, a cluster of highly shared sequence variants arose as a sequencing artifact. There were some V segments, including TRBV6-2 and TRBV6-3, excluded as indistinguishable. Trimming of TCR beta V- and J-genes showed a link, identified in a later analysis, to a missense DCLRE1C variant. The authors reported that TCR beta sequences could predict HLA-A and HLA-B alleles. These predictions were accurate for most subjects in the first cohort.

The CDR3 loop spans 12 amino acids. Germline CDR1 is SEHNR and CDR2 is FQNEAQ (reference sequence). V was clipped by 6 bases and J by 7 bases, with 12 bases between them. V and J are TRBV7-9 and TRBJ1-1, with D tentatively TRBD1 (6 bases). The sequenced sample consisted of PBMCs. This clonotype originated in a man aged 18-30 years in good health and CMV-seropositive. The CDR3 DNA sequence: TGTGCCAGCAGTCGACACAGGGATGAAGCTTTCTTT. It codes for CASSRHRDEAFF.